This T cell receptor (beta chain) was captured by sequencing in a study of T cells and Merkel cell carcinoma outcomes. Findings and limits, study-wide: Merkel cell carcinoma outcomes were reportedly predicted by repertoire and T-cell density.

This table comes from immunoSEQ multiplex PCR, and its TCRdb copy is limited to in-frame clones, with some not included. The sample consists of about 15,000 clones, more than 80% of them appearing once. Trimming took 5 bases from V and 2 from J; bases not matched to a gene: 8. Germline values: CDR1 MNHEY, CDR2 SVGAGI. The CDR3 consists of 15 residues. A remark on this clone: The antigen remains undetermined.

This sequence was found in a human donor with Merkel cell carcinoma. What was sequenced was tumor tissue from Merkel cell carcinoma. The V call is TRBV6-5, the J call TRBJ2-5, with TRBD2 matching 7 bases. CDR3 coding DNA: TGTGCCAGCAGTCAATCTAGCGGAGAGCAAGAGACCCAGTACTTC. Its protein is CASSQSSGEQETQYF.